The text below deals with one T cell receptor beta chain. The sample is drawn from a study of shared T cell receptors in the human thymus. V lost 6 bases and J 3 bases, leaving 12 bases between the germline ends. The CDR3 loop spans 14 amino acids. CDR1 and CDR2 (germline): MNHEY, SMNVEV (reference sequence). The method was immunoSEQ multiplex PCR; TCRdb's version includes in-frame clones alone and lacks a portion of them. Of roughly 700,000 clones listed, more than 75% are singletons. The sample was also linked to a second study, of human thymus T cells. This second study says: Corrective surgery for congenital heart defects was being performed on the healthy Finnish infants who served as donors. Resections were taken during corrective heart surgery, and the thymus tissue came from these. Thymic and blood repertoires appeared to display a bias in their usage of V and J genes.

The sequence derives from a boy in the first two years of life with a congenital heart defect. Sequenced sample: thymocytes. The chain couples TRBV27 to TRBJ1-5, with D unresolved. The CDR3 loop reads CASSPKPSNQPQHF. The CDR3 DNA sequence: TGTGCCAGCAGCCCTAAACCCTCCAATCAGCCCCAGCATTTT.